The 3 T cell receptor beta chains reported below all come from one sample, sequenced in a study of T cells after yellow fever vaccination. TCRdb itself ran the 5' RACE reads through MiXCR, one entry per CDR3 protein. The repertoire holds about 96,000 distinct CDR3 sequences, with about 8.8% as singletons. Material: CD8+ T cells not binding an NS4B(214-222) dextramer, sorted from PBMCs, obtained more than 13 days after the first yellow fever vaccination. Source of these receptors: a man in his late teens or twenties who received the YFV17D yellow fever vaccine.

This clonotype was counted only a few times. V is TRBV6-5 and J is TRBJ1-6; possible D gene TRBD1, 5 bases. The CDR3 spans 15 residues. CDR1 and CDR2 (germline): MNHEY, SVGAGI. With 0 bases removed from V and 8 bases from J, the gap between germline ends came to 11 bases. The CDR3 sequence is CASSYSWDPYSPLHF. CDR3 in DNA: TGTGCCAGCAGTTACTCATGGGACCCTTATTCACCCCTCCACTTT.

This clonotype was seen a few times. The chain combines TRBV6-2 or TRBV6-3 with TRBJ1-2; D gene unclear. V lost 10 bases and J 3 bases, leaving 9 bases between the germline ends. The CDR3 consists of 11 residues. From germline, CDR1 is MNHEY and CDR2 SVGEGT. For the CDR3, the DNA is TGTGCCACAGCCATCGACTATGGCTACACCTTC. Protein: CATAIDYGYTF.

This rearrangement joins TRBV18 to TRBJ2-6, with 8 bases that match TRBD1. V lost 6 bases and J lost 4; bases outside the gene matches: 11. This CDR3 has 17 residues. Germline CDR1 reads KGHSH; CDR2 reads LQKENI. The CDR3 loop is CASSRPGQVLGANVLTF. CDR3 bases: TGTGCCAGCTCGCGACCGGGACAGGTTTTAGGGGCCAACGTCCTGACTTTC.